The next 28 T cell receptor beta chains were all read from a single sample in a study of T-cell reconstitution after alpha-beta-depleted transplantation in children. Which antigens these TCRs recognize remains unknown. The study's findings and limits: About two months after transplant, alpha-beta T cells reportedly came from several hundred expanded graft clones.

During its preparation, the TCRbeta library received unique molecular identifiers. TCRdb independently ran MiXCR on the PCR reads; one entry per CDR3 protein. The sample contains approximately 32,000 distinct CDR3 sequences, roughly 6.5% of which appear only once. Sample: peripheral blood, taken 60 days after TCRalphabeta/CD19-depleted stem cell transplant. These receptors originate from a child in the first two years of life who had a stem cell transplant for acute myeloid leukemia, so the T cells may come from the graft donor.

Note on this clonotype: This could be a read error, since a much larger clone is one nucleotide away. The gene calls are TRBV7-9 and TRBJ1-1; D might be TRBD1 (6 bases). The CDR3 totals 13 residues. The V gene lost 5 bases and the J gene lost 4 bases, with 11 bases spanning the gap. Germline V gene sequence: CDR1 SEHNR, CDR2 FQNEAQ (reference sequence). In nucleotides, the CDR3 is TGTGCCAGCAGCCGGGGGGCGATCACTGAAGCTTTCTTT. Its translation: CASSRGAITEAFF. Variable domain in full (rest from reference TRBV7-9 and TRBJ1-1): DTGVSQNPRHKITKRGQNVTFRCDPISEHNRLYWYRQTLGQGPEFLTYFQNEAQLEKSRLLSDRFSAERPKGSFSTLEIQRTEQGDSAMYLCASSRGAITEAFFGQGTRLTVV.

By sample share, this clonotype is medium-sized. The gene calls are TRBV5-6 and TRBJ2-2, with 10 bases aligning to TRBD2. Germline V gives CDR1 SGHDT, CDR2 YYEEEE. V shed 1 base and J 2 bases; nucleotides not matched to a gene: 5. The CDR3 contains 17 residues. The CDR3 nucleotides read TGTGCCAGCAGCTTGTCCTTAGCGGGAGGCAACACCGGGGAGCTGTTTTTT. Protein product: CASSLSLAGGNTGELFF.

This clonotype was observed a handful of times. J is TRBJ1-5 and V is TRBV5-1; the D gene is possibly TRBD1 (5 bases). Germline CDR1 is SGHRS and CDR2 is YFSETQ. The CDR3 is made up of 13 amino acids. Trimming left V 4 bases short and J 2 bases short, with 7 bases between. CDR3 DNA sequence: TGCGCCAGCAGCGTGGGGGGCAATCAGCCCCAGCATTTT. It encodes CASSVGGNQPQHF.

Ten or more counts support this clonotype. The V and J genes are TRBV10-3 and TRBJ2-1; TRBD2 agrees at 11 bases. After removal of 8 bases from V and 5 bases from J, the junction contained 11 bases not matched to a gene. There are 16 residues in the CDR3. Germline CDR1 is ENHRY and CDR2 is SYGVKD. CDR3 nucleotide sequence: TGTGCCATCGGGGCTACTAGCGGGAGTCCCCACAATGAGCAGTTCTTC. Protein: CAIGATSGSPHNEQFF.

The gene calls are TRBV2 and TRBJ2-4; D may be TRBD2 (6 bases). V was clipped by 3 bases and J by 0 bases, with 9 bases between them. Germline V gene lookup returns CDR1 SNHLY and CDR2 FYNNEI. The CDR3 contains 15 residues. The CDR3 DNA reads TGTGCCAGCAGTGATGGGGGGAGAGCCAAAAACATTCAGTACTTC. It encodes CASSDGGRAKNIQYF.

This clonotype has a count of ten or more. This chain joins TRBV6-2 or TRBV6-3 and TRBJ2-7, with 7 bases aligning to TRBD1. Germline V gives CDR1 MNHEY, CDR2 SVGEGT. V shed 2 bases, J shed 2 bases, and the junction held 3 bases outside the gene matches. The CDR3 covers 14 residues. In nucleotides, the CDR3 is TGTGCCAGCAGTTACCCGGGACAGCCCTACGAGCAGTACTTC. Its protein product is CASSYPGQPYEQYF.

This clonotype is classed as medium-sized. This rearrangement joins TRBV12-5 to TRBJ2-3, with 8 bases that match TRBD1. The CDR3 contains 15 residues. Germline V gives CDR1 LGHNT, CDR2 FRNRAP. J lost 4 bases, V lost 1 base, and 4 bases had no gene match. CDR3 amino acids: CASGLGTGKADTQYF. The CDR3 DNA sequence: TGTGCTAGTGGTTTGGGGACAGGGAAAGCAGATACGCAGTATTTT.

This clonotype was counted at least ten times. The J gene is TRBJ2-7, the V gene TRBV12-3 or TRBV12-4; D may correspond to TRBD1 or TRBD2 (5 bases each). CDR3 length equals 13 residues. Deletions cut 1 base from V and 5 bases from J, with 9 bases between. CDR3 sequence reads: CASSLGGYNEQYF. In DNA form, the CDR3 reads TGTGCCAGCAGTTTAGGGGGGTACAACGAGCAGTACTTC.

This clonotype occurred many times. J is TRBJ1-2 and V is TRBV20-1; a possible D gene is TRBD1 (5 bases). The CDR3 loop spans 11 amino acids. Germline CDR1 DFQATT, CDR2 SNEGSKA (reference sequence). The CDR3 DNA reads TGCACCTCCGGGGGATCGTATGGCTACACCTTC. Translation: CTSGGSYGYTF.

This clonotype appeared many times. This rearrangement joins TRBV4-3 to TRBJ1-6, with TRBD1 identical over 8 bases. CDR3 length: 17 residues. The germline V gene encodes CDR1 LGHNA and CDR2 YSLEER. V gave up 1 base and J gave up 9 bases; unmatched junction bases: 11. CDR3 amino acids: CASSQGYRGKRTSPLHF. In DNA, the CDR3 is TGCGCCAGCAGCCAAGGGTACAGGGGGAAAAGGACTTCACCCCTCCACTTT.

The chain has TRBV6-5 and TRBJ2-7, with D hard to call. This CDR3 is built from 14 residues. V was shortened by 2 bases and J by 0 bases, with 8 bases between the two germline ends. The germline V gene has CDR1 MNHEY and CDR2 SVGAGI. CDR3 coding DNA: TGTGCCAGCAGTTACCGCGGTCCCTCCTACGAGCAGTACTTC. Translating it yields CASSYRGPSYEQYF.

This clonotype was recorded at least ten times. This rearrangement joins TRBV4-3 to TRBJ2-3; perhaps TRBD2 as D (7 bases). Germline CDR1 LGHNA, CDR2 YSLEER. V lost 0 bases and J lost 5, with 15 bases in between. This CDR3 comprises 16 residues. The CDR3 nucleotides are TGCGCCAGCAGCCAAGACGGAGGGGGAGGGAAAGATACGCAGTATTTT. Amino acid sequence: CASSQDGGGGKDTQYF.

In this sample, this clonotype turned up many times. V is TRBV7-9 and J is TRBJ2-4, with D possibly called TRBD1 or TRBD2 (5 bases each). CDR1 and CDR2 from the germline V gene are SEHNR and FQNEAQ (reference sequence). V was pared by 6 bases and J by 0 bases, with 12 bases between. This CDR3 is built from 15 residues. Here the CDR3 DNA reads TGTGCCAGCAGTGAGGGGAACTTAGCCAAAAACATTCAGTACTTC. It yields the protein CASSEGNLAKNIQYF. The complete variable domain, with remaining parts taken from reference TRBV7-9 and TRBJ2-4, reads DTGVSQNPRHKITKRGQNVTFRCDPISEHNRLYWYRQTLGQGPEFLTYFQNEAQLEKSRLLSDRFSAERPKGSFSTLEIQRTEQGDSAMYLCASSEGNLAKNIQYFGAGTRLSVL.

The gene calls are TRBV4-3 and TRBJ2-1; D call uncertain. CDR3 length: 13 residues. Trimming stripped 0 bases from V and 10 bases from J, with 10 bases between. CDR1 and CDR2 (germline): LGHNA, YSLEER. CDR3 sequence: CASSQDPGSEQFF. CDR3 in DNA: TGCGCCAGCAGCCAAGATCCTGGTAGCGAGCAGTTCTTC.

This clonotype appeared many times. The chain joins TRBV11-2 to TRBJ2-1; D is perhaps TRBD1 (5 bases). Germline assignment: CDR1 SGHAT and CDR2 FQNNGV. With 5 bases removed from V and 4 bases from J, the gap between germline ends came to 12 bases. This CDR3 region has 14 residues. In nucleotides, the CDR3 is TGTGCCAGCAGCCAACCGACAGATTACAATGAGCAGTTCTTC. Translation gives CASSQPTDYNEQFF.

At least ten counts were recorded for this clonotype. The V and J genes are TRBV29-1 and TRBJ2-1; a possible D gene is TRBD2 (5 bases). The CDR3 length is 13 residues. Germline CDR1 SQVTM, CDR2 ANQGSEA. V was shortened by 5 bases and J by 3 bases, with 11 bases between the two germline ends. As DNA, the CDR3 is TGCAGCGTTCAAAGGACTGACTACAATGAGCAGTTCTTC. It codes for CSVQRTDYNEQFF.

The genes are TRBV28 and TRBJ2-7, with D unclear. There are 15 residues in the CDR3. The V gene's germline CDR1 is MDHEN and CDR2 SYDVKM. V dropped 6 bases and J dropped 5 bases, with 20 bases sitting between them. The chain's CDR3 is CASRSPGPRTNEQYF. The CDR3, as DNA: TGTGCCAGCAGGTCCCCGGGCCCCAGAACGAACGAGCAGTACTTC.

On this clonotype: A single base separates this from a much larger clone, so it may be a read error. V gene TRBV7-6 combines with J gene TRBJ2-7; 10 bases align to TRBD2. The CDR3 is 14 amino acids. Germline CDR1 SGHVS, CDR2 FNYEAQ. In DNA, the CDR3 is TGTGCCGGCAGCTCATCTAGCGGGAGCTACGAGCAGTACTTC. Residues: CAGSSSSGSYEQYF. Full variable domain (outside the CDR3, taken from reference TRBV7-6 and TRBJ2-7): GAGVSQSPRYKVTKRGQDVALRCDPISGHVSLYWYRQALGQGPEFLTYFNYEAQQDKSGLPNDRFSAERPEGSISTLTIQRTEQRDSAMYRCAGSSSSGSYEQYFGPGTRLTVT.

The table lists this clonotype with a few counts. The genes are TRBV7-9 and TRBJ2-1, with 9 bases that match TRBD1. With 5 bases clipped from V and 4 bases from J, the junction kept 6 bases outside the gene matches. Per germline, CDR1 SEHNR and CDR2 FQNEAQ (reference sequence). The CDR3 is 15 residues long. The CDR3 bases are TGTGCCAGCAGCACCGGGACAGGGTTTTACAATGAGCAGTTCTTC. Translation: CASSTGTGFYNEQFF. Full variable domain (rest looked up from reference TRBV7-9 and TRBJ2-1): DTGVSQNPRHKITKRGQNVTFRCDPISEHNRLYWYRQTLGQGPEFLTYFQNEAQLEKSRLLSDRFSAERPKGSFSTLEIQRTEQGDSAMYLCASSTGTGFYNEQFFGPGTRLTVL.

This clonotype was seen at least ten times. The genes are TRBV24-1 and TRBJ2-2; TRBD1 matches at 7 bases. J gave up 3 bases and V 8 bases, and 5 bases lay outside the gene matches. From germline, CDR1 is KGHDR and CDR2 SFDVKD. This CDR3 is built from 14 residues. In nucleotides, the CDR3 is TGTGCCACCATTCGACAGGGCGACACCGGGGAGCTGTTTTTT. Translation gives CATIRQGDTGELFF.

This clonotype was counted many times. V usage is TRBV29-1 and J usage is TRBJ2-5; a weak D match, TRBD1 (6 bases). CDR3 length: 13 amino acids. Germline lookup yields CDR1 SQVTM and CDR2 ANQGSEA. Trimming stripped 3 bases from V and 5 bases from J, with 13 bases between. The CDR3 sequence is CSVDTGIRETQYF. The CDR3 DNA sequence: TGCAGCGTTGATACAGGGATTCGGGAGACCCAGTACTTC.

In this sample, this clonotype turned up many times. V and J are TRBV27 and TRBJ2-2; the D gene is possibly TRBD2 (5 bases). The CDR3 has 17 residues. V lost 1 base and J lost 7, with 19 bases in between. Germline CDR1 is MNHEY and CDR2 is SMNVEV (reference sequence). CDR3 nucleotides: TGTGCCAGCAGTTTATTTGCCCGGGATCCGAGACACGGGGAGCTGTTTTTT. Its translation: CASSLFARDPRHGELFF.

This clonotype was counted many times. V gene TRBV5-6 combines with J gene TRBJ1-2, with TRBD1 as a possible D gene (6 bases). This CDR3 has 16 amino acids. The germline V gene has CDR1 SGHDT and CDR2 YYEEEE. V was shortened by 3 bases and J by 2 bases, with 17 bases between the two germline ends. The CDR3 DNA reads as TGTGCCAGCAGCTCCCCTCGACAGGCGCGGAACTATGGCTACACCTTC. Protein: CASSSPRQARNYGYTF.

This clonotype has ten or more counts. This rearrangement joins TRBV20-1 to TRBJ2-7; 7 bases agree with TRBD1. V trimming: 6 bases; J trimming: 1 base; junction bases outside the gene matches: 6. CDR1 DFQATT and CDR2 SNEGSKA come from the germline V gene (reference sequence). The CDR3 is 13 residues long. CDR3 sequence reads: CSAYGTASYEQYF. The CDR3 DNA follows: TGCAGTGCCTACGGGACAGCTTCCTACGAGCAGTACTTC.

V is TRBV11-2 and J is TRBJ2-6; TRBD1 might be the D (6 bases). Germline loops: CDR1 SGHAT, CDR2 FQNNGV. Trimming left V 1 base short and J 1 base short, with 11 bases between. The CDR3 is made up of 17 amino acids. The CDR3 DNA sequence: TGTGCCAGCAGCTTAGGGGGGCAACTATCTGGGGCCAACGTCCTGACTTTC. Encoded protein: CASSLGGQLSGANVLTF.

In this sample, this clonotype turned up many times. The rearrangement joins TRBV24-1 to TRBJ2-1; TRBD2 aligns across 9 bases. After removal of 3 bases from V and 7 bases from J, the junction contained 9 bases not matched to a gene. The CDR3 loop spans 16 amino acids. Germline CDR1 is KGHDR and CDR2 is SFDVKD. The CDR3 loop reads CATSDPGTSSLNEQFF. DNA for the CDR3: TGTGCCACCAGTGATCCCGGGACTAGCAGCCTAAATGAGCAGTTCTTC.

This clonotype was observed many times. This chain connects TRBV3-1 to TRBJ2-3; D unresolved. Germline CDR1 LGHDT, CDR2 YNNKEL (reference sequence). CDR3 size: 12 residues. V was clipped by 1 base and J by 5 bases, with 4 bases between them. As DNA, the CDR3 is TGTGCCAGCAGCCAAGTAGGAGATACGCAGTATTTT. Amino acids: CASSQVGDTQYF.

At least ten counts were recorded for this clonotype. This chain joins TRBV28 and TRBJ2-1; the D call may be TRBD1 or TRBD2 (5 bases each). CDR3 length: 13 residues. Germline CDR1 MDHEN, CDR2 SYDVKM. The CDR3 spells CQTGVGGYNEQFF. As DNA, the CDR3 is TGTCAGACCGGGGTTGGGGGTTACAATGAGCAGTTCTTC.